These 6 T cell receptor beta chains originate from one sample sequenced in a study of graft-versus-host responses after intestinal transplantation. Clones were sequenced by immunoSEQ multiplex PCR, and TCRdb holds only the in-frame ones, with some missing. The data show over 45,000 clones, with around nine tenths seen just once and less than 2% held by the top ten. This sample comprised PBMCs, obtained 26 days after transplant. These receptors were collected from a human patient who received an intestinal transplant, so some T cells may come from the graft donor.

This sequence joins TRBV29-1 and TRBJ2-5, with 7 bases fitting TRBD2. V gave up 4 bases and J gave up 5 bases; unmatched junction bases: 13. Germline-derived CDR1 and CDR2 are SQVTM and ANQGSEA. This CDR3 has 15 residues. The CDR3 DNA follows: TGCAGCGTTGTTGGGGGGGGGAAGTATGGGGAGACCCAGTACTTC. Encoded protein: CSVVGGGKYGETQYF.

The count of this clone is one. The V gene is TRBV27, the J gene TRBJ1-5, with TRBD1 as a possible D gene (6 bases). The V end was cut by 5 bases, the J end by 7 bases, with 15 bases between. CDR1 and CDR2 (germline): MNHEY, SMNVEV (reference sequence). The CDR3 runs to 14 residues. The CDR3 DNA sequence: TGTGCCAGCAGTGATACAGGGTCGTGGCAGCCCCAGCATTTT. It specifies CASSDTGSWQPQHF.

The J gene is TRBJ2-3, the V gene TRBV19; 11 nucleotides agree with TRBD2. V shed 5 bases and J 0 bases; nucleotides not matched to a gene: 4. CDR1 is LNHDA, CDR2 SQIVND, per germline (reference sequence). The length of the CDR3 is 16 residues. The CDR3 here is CASSASGGTSTDTQYF. DNA of the CDR3: TGTGCCAGTAGTGCTAGCGGGGGGACCAGCACAGATACGCAGTATTTT.

The chain joins TRBV2 to TRBJ1-4; D is possibly TRBD1 (5 bases). In germline, CDR1 is SNHLY, CDR2 FYNNEI. The V gene lost 3 bases and the J gene lost 2 bases, with 10 bases spanning the gap. CDR3 length: 15 residues. CDR3 protein: CASSEIGATNEKLFF. The DNA for the CDR3 is TGTGCCAGCAGTGAGATAGGGGCGACTAATGAAAAACTGTTTTTT. Full variable domain (rest looked up from reference TRBV2 and TRBJ1-4): EPEVTQTPSHQVTQMGQEVILRCVPISNHLYFYWYRQILGQKVEFLVSFYNNEISEKSEIFDDQFSVERPDGSNFTLKIRSTKLEDSAMYFCASSEIGATNEKLFFGSGTQLSVL.

This clone was recorded only once. The V and J genes are TRBV6-4 and TRBJ1-5; the match to TRBD1 covers 7 bases. J lost 11 bases, V lost 7 bases, and 23 bases had no gene match. The V gene's germline CDR1 is MRHNA and CDR2 SNTAGT. The CDR3 is 17 amino acids. The CDR3 region has the DNA TGTGCCAGCATCCGAAGCACAGGGGAACGGGTAGTTTTAGCCCAGCATTTT. As protein: CASIRSTGERVVLAQHF.

This clone was seen just once. The chain has TRBV28 and TRBJ1-5; D gene ambiguous. The CDR3 sequence is 14 residues long. Germline assignment: CDR1 MDHEN and CDR2 SYDVKM. Trimming cost V 7 bases and J 4 bases, with 14 bases left between them. CDR3 nucleotide sequence: TGTGCCAGCACCTTATGGTCGGGAAATCAGCCCCAGCATTTT. Its protein product is CASTLWSGNQPQHF.